A single sample is the source of the 4 T cell receptor beta chains below, sequenced in a study of blood T cell repertoires in COVID-19. Repertoires were generated with immunoSEQ multiplex PCR, while TCRdb's copy carries only in-frame clones and drops some. The sample contains a few hundred thousand clones, approximately 88% of which appear only once. Sequenced: peripheral blood. These TCRs come from a woman between 25 and 40 years old with COVID-19, enrolled during active disease.

The J gene is TRBJ2-5, the V gene TRBV5-4; 7 bases line up with TRBD1. Per the germline V gene, CDR1 is SGHNT and CDR2 is YYREEE (reference sequence). J gave up 4 bases and V 0 bases, and 6 bases lay outside the gene matches. The length of the CDR3 is 15 residues. CDR3 sequence: CASSLVTGLRETQYF. CDR3 coding DNA: TGTGCCAGCAGCTTGGTGACAGGGCTCCGAGAGACCCAGTACTTC.

This chain uses TRBV27 with TRBJ2-1; 11 bases line up with TRBD2. Germline V gene data show CDR1 as MNHEY and CDR2 as SMNVEV (reference sequence). The CDR3 spans 15 residues. The V segment lost 4 bases and the J segment 9 bases; nucleotides outside the gene matches: 8. CDR3 nucleotide sequence: TGTGCCAGCAGTTCCTTAGCGGGGGGGCCGGGTGAGCAGTTCTTC. This codes for CASSSLAGGPGEQFF.

The table lists this clone with a few counts. This chain joins TRBV9 and TRBJ1-2, with D tentatively TRBD1 (6 bases). The CDR3 runs 14 residues. Germline V CDR1 and CDR2: SGDLS, YYNGEE. Deletions cut 3 bases from V and 2 bases from J, with 11 bases between. Here the CDR3 reads CASSALTGNYGYTF. CDR3 sequence (DNA): TGTGCCAGCAGCGCACTAACAGGGAACTATGGCTACACCTTC.

This clone was picked up one time. The rearrangement links TRBV3-1 (or the pseudogene TRBV3-2) to TRBJ1-1, with D maybe TRBD1 (6 bases). The CDR3 sequence is 14 residues long. V was pared by 4 bases and J by 0 bases, with 9 bases between. CDR1 is LGHDT, CDR2 YNNKEL, per germline (reference sequence). CDR3 sequence: CASSRDTLNTEAFF. CDR3 bases: TGTGCCAGCAGCCGGGACACCTTGAACACTGAAGCTTTCTTT.